This section outlines one TCR beta chain sequence together with its context. Its cognate antigen is unknown. The source of the sample is a study of radiotherapy plus CTLA-4 blockade in lung cancer. Study-level background: Disease control was present in 30% to 40% of patients, and objective responses in roughly 17%. General study findings and limits: Expansion in blood of tumor-derived TCR clones was seen after radiotherapy plus ipilimumab. Best predicting response, reportedly, were early blood T cell clone dynamics, with interferon-beta.

Profiling relied on immunoSEQ multiplex PCR, and the TCRdb table lists in-frame clones only, not all of them. The sample includes fewer than 150,000 clones, about four fifths of them seen just once. The V end lost 1 base, the J end lost 1 base, and 7 bases lay between the germline ends. Germline-derived CDR1 and CDR2 are MNHEY and SMNVEV (reference sequence). The CDR3 sequence is 15 residues long. With ipilimumab providing CTLA-4 blockade, focal radiation was administered to patients who had chemo-refractory metastatic non-small-cell lung cancer. Source: peripheral blood, taken from a patient treated with radiotherapy plus ipilimumab. The sequence was collected from a human donor with non-small cell lung cancer who had a partial response to radiotherapy plus ipilimumab. The V and J genes are TRBV27 and TRBJ2-2; TRBD1 might be the D (5 bases). The CDR3 reads CASSLWGGNTGELFF. Here the CDR3 DNA reads TGTGCCAGCAGTTTATGGGGCGGGAACACCGGGGAGCTGTTTTTT.